The 17 T cell receptor beta chains given below trace back to one sample, sequenced in a study of T cell responses to AZD1222 COVID-19 vaccine. Produced via immunoSEQ multiplex PCR; TCRdb's table is partial and in-frame only. This table has about 150,000 clones, 90% appearing once. The sample was peripheral blood, taken 28 days after the second AZD1222 dose. The receptors shown here come from an adult who received the AZD1222 COVID-19 vaccine.

The rearrangement uses TRBV6-5 and TRBJ2-7, with TRBD1 matching 11 bases. The CDR3 runs 15 residues. Germline V CDR1 and CDR2: MNHEY, SVGAGI. Unmatched junction bases numbered 3, after V lost 2 bases and J lost 3 bases. This CDR3 reads CASSYPGTGGYEQYF. For the CDR3, the DNA is TGTGCCAGCAGTTACCCCGGGACAGGGGGCTACGAGCAGTACTTC.

This chain joins TRBV6-5 and TRBJ1-1, with D possibly TRBD1 on 6 matching bases. From germline, CDR1 is MNHEY and CDR2 SVGAGI. The CDR3 is 13 residues long. V shed 6 bases and J shed 8 bases, with 16 bases lying between them. The CDR3 here is CASRPLAGTEAFF. CDR3 bases: TGTGCCAGCAGACCCCTCGCCGGGACAGAAGCTTTCTTT.

The chain couples TRBV6-5 to TRBJ2-7, with D tentatively TRBD2 (5 bases). Germline assignment: CDR1 MNHEY and CDR2 SVGAGI. Trimming cost V 8 bases and J 2 bases, with 13 bases left between them. The CDR3 consists of 13 residues. In DNA form, the CDR3 reads TGTGCCAGCGCCGGAGGCCGGCCCTACGAGCAGTACTTC. Amino acids: CASAGGRPYEQYF.

The rearrangement uses TRBV18 and TRBJ1-1; TRBD1 aligns across 9 bases. Trimming at V came to 0 bases and at J to 7 bases, leaving 6 bases not matched to a gene. The CDR3 is 15 amino acids. Per the germline V gene, CDR1 is KGHSH and CDR2 is LQKENI. The CDR3 here is CASSPPGQGFGEAFF. In DNA, the CDR3 is TGTGCCAGCTCACCACCGGGACAGGGTTTTGGTGAAGCTTTCTTT.

The chain carries TRBV18 and TRBJ1-1; 10 positions agree with TRBD1. The CDR3 is made up of 16 amino acids. CDR1 and CDR2 from the germline V gene are KGHSH and LQKENI. V trimming: 1 base; J trimming: 1 base; junction bases outside the gene matches: 3. CDR3 in amino acids: CASSPQTGGTNTEAFF. CDR3 nucleotide sequence: TGTGCCAGCTCACCACAGACAGGGGGCACGAACACTGAAGCTTTCTTT.

The chain combines TRBV27 with TRBJ1-4; D perhaps matches TRBD1 (5 bases). CDR1 is MNHEY, CDR2 SMNVEV, per germline (reference sequence). The CDR3 has 14 residues. Trimming took 2 bases from V and 8 from J, leaving 12 bases between them. CDR3 sequence (DNA): TGTGCCAGCAGTTTAGCAGGGTCAGGAGAAAAACTGTTTTTT. Encoded protein: CASSLAGSGEKLFF.

The chain couples TRBV24-1 to TRBJ2-5; D is uncertain. Germline values: CDR1 KGHDR, CDR2 SFDVKD. Trimming shortened V by 3 bases and J by 5 bases, and 15 bases separated the two germline ends. The CDR3 runs to 15 residues. CDR3 sequence (DNA): TGTGCCACCAGTGATCTGGGTACCCCGTTGGAGACCCAGTACTTC. Translated: CATSDLGTPLETQYF.

This sequence joins TRBV25-1 and TRBJ2-3, with D tentatively TRBD1 (5 bases). The V gene's germline CDR1 is MGHDK and CDR2 SYGVNS. V lost 3 bases and J lost 3, with 10 bases in between. This CDR3 comprises 14 residues. CDR3 loop: CASSEQGRTDTQYF. The CDR3 DNA is TGTGCCAGCAGTGAGCAGGGCAGGACAGATACGCAGTATTTT. Full variable domain (rest looked up from reference TRBV25-1 and TRBJ2-3): EADIYQTPRYLVIGTGKKITLECSQTMGHDKMYWYQQDPGMELHLIHYSYGVNSTEKGDLSSESTVSRIRTEHFPLTLESARPSHTSQYLCASSEQGRTDTQYFGPGTRLTVL.

The rearrangement links TRBV3-1 (or the pseudogene TRBV3-2) to TRBJ1-5; no definite D call. Germline V gives CDR1 LGHDT, CDR2 YNNKEL (reference sequence). V lost 7 bases and J lost 2, with 6 bases in between. The CDR3 length is 12 residues. As DNA, the CDR3 is TGTGCCAGCACGCAGGGCAATCAGCCCCAGCATTTT. This translates into CASTQGNQPQHF.

This chain joins TRBV7-6 and TRBJ1-1, with D perhaps TRBD1 (6 bases). The CDR3 is 14 residues long. CDR1 is SGHVS and CDR2 is FNYEAQ in the germline V gene. Trimming left V 4 bases short and J 1 base short, with 10 bases between. Here the CDR3 DNA reads TGTGCCAGCAGCTACTCGACAGGGAACACTGAAGCTTTCTTT. Protein: CASSYSTGNTEAFF.

The chain joins TRBV3-1 (or the pseudogene TRBV3-2) to TRBJ1-5; D remains unclear. The CDR3 has 15 amino acids. The germline gives CDR1 LGHDT, CDR2 YNNKEL (reference sequence). V dropped 0 bases and J dropped 5 bases, with 11 bases sitting between them. The CDR3 DNA reads TGTGCCAGCAGCCAAGAACCCGGGGTTGATCAGCCCCAGCATTTT. Its translation is CASSQEPGVDQPQHF.

V and J are TRBV7-6 and TRBJ1-5; the match to TRBD1 covers 7 bases. Trimming cost V 5 bases and J 5 bases; bases outside gene matches: 3. The CDR3 is 13 residues long. Germline V gene lookup returns CDR1 SGHVS and CDR2 FNYEAQ. The CDR3 DNA follows: TGTGCCAGCAGCCTGGGACAGCATCAGCCCCAGCATTTT. Protein sequence: CASSLGQHQPQHF.

This clone was observed a handful of times. The rearrangement uses TRBV28 and TRBJ2-7; 8 bases line up with TRBD2. The CDR3 is 16 residues long. Looked up from germline, CDR1 is MDHEN and CDR2 is SYDVKM. V was clipped by 5 bases and J by 3 bases; unmatched bases: 12. The CDR3 DNA is TGTGCCAGCAGTCCACCGGGGCGGGGGGAGGTCTACGAGCAGTACTTC. This sequence encodes CASSPPGRGEVYEQYF.

This chain uses TRBV27 with TRBJ1-1; no definite D call. The germline gives CDR1 MNHEY, CDR2 SMNVEV (reference sequence). Deletions cut 8 bases from V and 3 bases from J, with 7 bases between. CDR3 length: 11 amino acids. CDR3 sequence: CASGWYTEAFF. Written as DNA, the CDR3 is TGTGCCAGCGGGTGGTACACTGAAGCTTTCTTT.

This sequence joins TRBV5-1 and TRBJ2-1; 7 nucleotides match TRBD1. The CDR3 runs to 14 residues. V dropped 4 bases and J dropped 8; count of bases not matched to a gene: 9. CDR1 and CDR2 from the germline V gene are SGHRS and YFSETQ. CDR3 in amino acids: CASSKKYDRDEQFF. The CDR3 DNA reads as TGCGCCAGCAGCAAAAAATACGACAGGGATGAGCAGTTCTTC.

The genes are TRBV27 and TRBJ2-3, with 7 positions matching TRBD1. V dropped 10 bases and J dropped 2; count of bases not matched to a gene: 12. The germline CDR1 and CDR2 sequences are MNHEY and SMNVEV (reference sequence). The CDR3 is made up of 15 amino acids. CDR3 loop: CATKDRPGSTDTQYF. The DNA of the CDR3 is TGTGCCACCAAGGACAGGCCTGGTTCCACAGATACGCAGTATTTT.

This chain connects TRBV5-6 to TRBJ1-6; no reliable D call. V shed 0 bases and J shed 10 bases, with 11 bases lying between them. Germline CDR1 SGHDT, CDR2 YYEEEE. The CDR3 sequence is 14 residues long. The CDR3 region is CASSLERGRSPLHF. As DNA, the CDR3 is TGTGCCAGCAGCTTGGAACGAGGGAGGTCACCCCTCCACTTT.